This TCR beta chain was obtained from a study of STAT3 mutations in large granular lymphocyte leukemia. On this clone: What it binds is not known.

The method was immunoSEQ multiplex PCR; TCRdb's version includes in-frame clones alone and lacks a portion of them. The sample holds over 3,000 clones; about two fifths are singletons and the top ten take roughly 84%. CDR1 and CDR2 (germline): KGHSH, LQKENI. V was clipped by 6 bases and J by 4 bases; unmatched bases: 8. This CDR3 has 15 residues. Regarding the study as a whole: Every T-LGLL patient had at least one immunodominant TCRbeta clonotype.

Sequencing was carried out using peripheral blood mononuclear cells. The sequence was collected from a man aged 55 to 69 with T-cell large granular lymphocyte leukemia. Some clones in this sample may be carry-over from other donors' samples. The genes are TRBV18 and TRBJ2-5; TRBD1 aligns across 10 bases. CDR3 in amino acids: CASSRDRGFGETQYF. CDR3 DNA: TGTGCCAGCTCTCGGGACAGGGGTTTTGGAGAGACCCAGTACTTC. The full variable domain, with the rest looked up from reference TRBV18 and TRBJ2-5, is NAGVMQNPRHLVRRRGQEARLRCSPMKGHSHVYWYRQLPEEGLKFMVYLQKENIIDESGMPKERFSAEFPKEGPSILRIQQVVRGDSAAYFCASSRDRGFGETQYFGPGTRLLVL.